The 24 T cell receptor beta chains listed next were all sequenced from one sample in a study of Ad26.COV2.S vaccination and SARS-CoV-2 variants. The treatment is: roughly 19 received Ad26.COV2.S at low or high dose, single or two shots; 5 received placebo; per-sample allocation not given. Material that was analyzed had been drawn on day 63 after the first vaccine or placebo injection. Repertoires were generated with immunoSEQ multiplex PCR, while TCRdb's copy carries only in-frame clones and drops some. The sample lists approximately 280,000 clones, approximately 89% occurring once. This sample comprised peripheral blood, obtained in a trial of Ad26.COV2.S vaccine versus placebo. The receptors derive from a person aged 18-60 years who received the Ad26.COV2.S COVID-19 vaccine or a placebo.

The chain couples TRBV5-1 to TRBJ2-1; 7 nucleotides align to TRBD2. The germline gives CDR1 SGHRS, CDR2 YFSETQ. The CDR3 runs 16 residues. V lost 0 bases, J lost 7 bases, and 10 bases stayed unmatched. The CDR3 DNA is TGCGCCAGCAGCTTGGAACGTGGGAGGGCCAGGAATGAGCAGTTCTTC. Encoded protein: CASSLERGRARNEQFF.

This chain uses TRBV20-1 with TRBJ2-1; the D call may be TRBD1 or TRBD2 (5 bases each). CDR1 is DFQATT, CDR2 SNEGSKA, per germline (reference sequence). There are 12 residues in the CDR3. The V gene lost 3 bases and the J gene lost 6 bases, with 9 bases spanning the gap. The CDR3 region has the DNA TGCAGTGCTAGTCGAGGGGTCAATGAGCAGTTCTTC. This codes for CSASRGVNEQFF.

This clone was counted between two and nine times. The chain is built from TRBV6-2 or TRBV6-3 and TRBJ1-3, with 7 nucleotides matching TRBD1. The CDR3 is made up of 19 amino acids. From germline, CDR1 is MNHEY and CDR2 SVGEGT. The V and J ends lost 2 bases and 4 bases, in that order; junction bases with no gene match: 17. For the CDR3, the DNA is TGTGCCAGCAGTTACCCCGGGAGGGGACAGTCCGTCTTGGGAAACACCATATATTTT. Its translation is CASSYPGRGQSVLGNTIYF.

The CDR3 sequence: CASSLSGGGSLHEQYF. CDR3 DNA: TGTGCCAGCAGTTTATCGGGCGGGGGAAGCCTCCACGAGCAGTACTTC. The chain joins TRBV27 to TRBJ2-7; 7 nucleotides match TRBD2. Germline CDR1 reads MNHEY; CDR2 reads SMNVEV (reference sequence). This CDR3 region has 16 residues. Trimming at V came to 0 bases and at J to 5 bases, leaving 10 bases not matched to a gene.

This chain connects TRBV6-2 or TRBV6-3 to TRBJ1-2; TRBD1 is a possible D gene (5 bases). The ends were cut back, 5 bases at V and 2 bases at J, with 18 bases in the middle. The CDR3 runs 16 residues. Germline V gene lookup returns CDR1 MNHEY and CDR2 SVGEGT. The DNA for the CDR3 is TGTGCCAGCAGTCGTACGATAACCGGGACGAACTATGGCTACACCTTC. Amino acids: CASSRTITGTNYGYTF.

CDR3 sequence (DNA): TGTGCCAGCAGCTTATTCATGAACACTGAAGCTTTCTTT. It is translated as CASSLFMNTEAFF. The chain joins TRBV7-2 to TRBJ1-1; no firm D call. This CDR3 spans 13 amino acids. Per germline, CDR1 SGHTA and CDR2 FQGNSA. V was pared by 2 bases and J by 0 bases, with 4 bases between.

The CDR3 nucleotides are TGTGCCAGCACCCCTCTAGCGGGGGGGGAGACCCAGTACTTC. Its translation is CASTPLAGGETQYF. V is TRBV5-4 and J is TRBJ2-5; TRBD2 agrees at 12 bases. The CDR3 has 14 amino acids. V dropped 6 bases and J dropped 5; count of bases not matched to a gene: 5. Germline values: CDR1 SGHNT, CDR2 YYREEE (reference sequence).

V usage is TRBV27 and J usage is TRBJ2-7, with 12 bases aligning to TRBD2. The CDR3 runs 14 residues. The V gene end was trimmed by 5 bases and the J gene end by 3 bases; junction bases not matched to a gene: 2. CDR1 and CDR2 (germline): MNHEY, SMNVEV (reference sequence). The CDR3, as DNA: TGTGCCAGCAGTCCGGGACTAGCGGGCTACGAGCAGTACTTC. Its protein is CASSPGLAGYEQYF.

A few counts support this clone. This chain uses TRBV5-5 with TRBJ1-5; D may be TRBD1 (5 bases). This CDR3 region has 17 residues. Trimming removed 4 bases from V and 4 bases from J, with 21 bases in between. The germline V gene has CDR1 SGHKS and CDR2 YYEKEE (reference sequence). Here the CDR3 reads CASSPGVGGERNQPQHF. The CDR3 nucleotides read TGTGCCAGCAGCCCCGGGGTGGGGGGAGAAAGGAATCAGCCCCAGCATTTT.

The table lists this clone with a few counts. V is TRBV15 and J is TRBJ2-2; 8 nucleotides agree with TRBD1. V was pared by 3 bases and J by 4 bases, with 4 bases of the junction left unmatched. The CDR3 is 15 amino acids. Germline CDR1 is LNHNV and CDR2 is YYDKDF (reference sequence). The CDR3 nucleotides read TGTGCCACCAGCAGGGACAGGGTTCGCACCGGGGAGCTGTTTTTT. Translated, it gives CATSRDRVRTGELFF.

In this sample, this clone turned up once. The chain is built from TRBV5-6 and TRBJ1-2; 9 bases map to TRBD1. CDR3 size: 13 residues. V lost 4 bases, J lost 9 bases, and 7 bases stayed unmatched. Germline CDR1 and CDR2: SGHDT and YYEEEE. The DNA of the CDR3 is TGTGCCAGCAGCGATGGGACAGGGCCGAGCTACACCTTC. Translating it yields CASSDGTGPSYTF.

The chain uses TRBV3-1 (or the pseudogene TRBV3-2) and TRBJ1-3, with D perhaps TRBD1 (6 bases). Per the germline V gene, CDR1 is LGHDT and CDR2 is YNNKEL (reference sequence). Trimming left V 1 base short and J 4 bases short, with 17 bases between. The CDR3 totals 17 residues. CDR3 sequence: CASSQGTVRTAGNTIYF. CDR3 in DNA: TGTGCCAGCAGCCAAGGAACGGTAAGGACAGCAGGAAACACCATATATTTT.

A few counts support this clone. The chain carries TRBV2 and TRBJ1-2; 7 bases map to TRBD1. CDR3 size: 14 residues. V lost 6 bases and J lost 3; bases outside the gene matches: 7. The germline V gene encodes CDR1 SNHLY and CDR2 FYNNEI. As DNA, the CDR3 is TGTGCCAGCAGCGTCAGACAGGGAGACTATGGCTACACCTTC. It yields the protein CASSVRQGDYGYTF.

This clone occurred a few times. Other DNA sequences within the sample encode an identical CDR3. The chain's CDR3 is CASSLVGGSGYTF. For the CDR3, the DNA is TGTGCCAGCAGCTTAGTCGGGGGTAGTGGCTACACCTTC. The rearrangement uses TRBV7-9 and TRBJ1-2; tentatively, D is TRBD1 (5 bases). Per germline, CDR1 SEHNR and CDR2 FQNEAQ (reference sequence). The germline V and J ends were trimmed by 1 base and 7 bases, with 10 bases remaining between them. This CDR3 comprises 13 residues.

The CDR3: CASSLATTIRTRLNTEAFF. The CDR3 DNA reads as TGCGCCAGCAGCTTGGCAACCACCATTCGTACGCGCTTGAACACTGAAGCTTTCTTT. The chain recombines TRBV5-1 with TRBJ1-1; no firm D call. Per germline, CDR1 SGHRS and CDR2 YFSETQ. There are 19 residues in the CDR3. V was clipped by 0 bases and J by 0 bases, with 21 bases between them.

J is TRBJ1-2 and V is TRBV11-2; no firm D call. The CDR3 consists of 13 residues. Germline V gene sequence: CDR1 SGHAT, CDR2 FQNNGV. V lost 3 bases and J 4 bases, leaving 9 bases between the germline ends. The CDR3 region has the DNA TGTGCCAGCAGCTTGCAGGTTTCCTATGGCTACACCTTC. It translates to CASSLQVSYGYTF. The full variable domain, in which reference TRBV11-2 and TRBJ1-2 provide the parts outside the CDR3, is EAGVAQSPRYKIIEKRQSVAFWCNPISGHATLYWYQQILGQGPKLLIQFQNNGVVDDSQLPKDRFSAERLKGVDSTLKIQPAKLEDSAVYLCASSLQVSYGYTFGSGTRLTVV.

This chain links TRBV6-5 with TRBJ2-1; no clear D. The CDR3 contains 15 residues. The V and J ends lost 4 bases and 3 bases respectively, with 13 bases between them. Germline V gene sequence: CDR1 MNHEY, CDR2 SVGAGI. The CDR3 DNA reads as TGTGCCAGCAGTTTTCAAGGGAATCTCTACAATGAGCAGTTCTTC. Translated, it gives CASSFQGNLYNEQFF.

V gene TRBV19 combines with J gene TRBJ1-2; perhaps TRBD1 as D (6 bases). The V gene's germline CDR1 is LNHDA and CDR2 SQIVND (reference sequence). V shed 6 bases and J shed 0 bases, with 14 bases lying between them. The CDR3 spans 15 residues. The CDR3 bases are TGTGCCAGTAGCAGAGGACAGACTTCTAACTATGGCTACACCTTC. Translated, it gives CASSRGQTSNYGYTF.

The chain recombines TRBV3-1 (or the pseudogene TRBV3-2) with TRBJ2-3, with 8 bases matching TRBD2. The CDR3 loop spans 18 amino acids. Germline CDR1 and CDR2: LGHDT and YNNKEL (reference sequence). Unmatched junction bases numbered 11, after V lost 0 bases and J lost 3 bases. CDR3 bases: TGTGCCAGCAGCCAAGATCCGGAATTAGCGGGACCAACAGATACGCAGTATTTT. Translated, it gives CASSQDPELAGPTDTQYF.

This rearrangement joins TRBV19 to TRBJ1-6; D may be TRBD1 (6 bases). From germline, CDR1 is LNHDA and CDR2 SQIVND (reference sequence). The CDR3 spans 14 residues. V lost 4 bases, J lost 9 bases, and 13 bases lay in between. As DNA, the CDR3 is TGTGCCAGTAGTACCATGGACAGTCCTTCACCCCTCCACTTT. Protein sequence: CASSTMDSPSPLHF.

The V call is TRBV7-9, the J call TRBJ1-1; no clear D. Looked up from germline, CDR1 is SEHNR and CDR2 is FQNEAQ (reference sequence). The V end lost 5 bases, the J end lost 0 bases, and 10 bases lay between the germline ends. The CDR3 loop spans 14 amino acids. CDR3 nucleotide sequence: TGTGCCAGCAGCACCGATCTCATGAACACTGAAGCTTTCTTT. Translated: CASSTDLMNTEAFF.

This clone was seen more than once but under ten times. V and J are TRBV7-9 and TRBJ1-2, with 9 bases that match TRBD1. This CDR3 has 16 amino acids. With V trimmed by 4 bases and J by 3 bases, 9 bases remained unmatched. CDR1 and CDR2 from the germline V gene are SEHNR and FQNEAQ (reference sequence). The CDR3 reads CASSSGTGFIHYGYTF. In DNA, the CDR3 is TGTGCCAGCAGCTCCGGGACAGGGTTCATACACTATGGCTACACCTTC.

The V gene is TRBV20-1, the J gene TRBJ1-4; D is unclear. Trimming left V 3 bases short and J 7 bases short, with 6 bases between. Germline V CDR1 and CDR2: DFQATT, SNEGSKA (reference sequence). CDR3 size: 11 residues. The CDR3 region has the DNA TGCAGTGCTAGTCCGCGTGAAAAACTGTTTTTT. Protein sequence: CSASPREKLFF.

V and J are TRBV7-8 and TRBJ2-7, with 13 bases lining up with TRBD2. The CDR3 extends over 16 amino acids. The V gene's germline CDR1 is SGHVS and CDR2 FQNEAQ. After removal of 3 bases from V and 3 bases from J, the junction contained 5 bases not matched to a gene. The CDR3 region has the DNA TGTGCCAGCAGCTTTAGGAGACTAGCGGGAGGCTACGAGCAGTACTTC. This gives the protein CASSFRRLAGGYEQYF.